The sequence of this TCR beta chain was determined in a study of T cells in Graves' hyperthyroidism and ophthalmopathy. The study, taken as a whole, reports: Ophthalmopathy and stable hyperthyroidism were told apart by a 13 V-J model. Most thyroid-expanded clonotypes above 0.001 were also found in blood.

Amplification of TCR beta CDR3 regions was performed using RNA transcripts as template. First-round RT-PCR of the TCR CDR3 relied on the HTBI primer set. TCRdb itself ran the multiplex PCR reads through MiXCR, one entry per CDR3 protein. This sample has 450,000 to 650,000 distinct CDR3 sequences, with around 20% found just once. The CDR3 is 13 amino acids. Per germline, CDR1 KGHSH and CDR2 LQKENI. The germline V and J ends were trimmed by 3 bases and 7 bases, with 12 bases remaining between them. PBMCs were derived from about 9.1 ml fresh peripheral blood. This clonotype was recorded many times. Its antigen is not known.

The genes are TRBV18 and TRBJ1-1; D might be TRBD1 (6 bases). The sample taken for sequencing was blood. This TCR derives from a man aged 18 to 30 with Graves' hyperthyroidism. The CDR3 DNA is TGTGCCAGCTCACCTACAGGGCGGAGTGAAGCTTTCTTT. It specifies CASSPTGRSEAFF.